A selection of T cell receptor beta chains follows, all from one sample in a study of cytomegalovirus exposure and HLA in healthy donors. Libraries were prepared by immunoSEQ multiplex PCR; TCRdb keeps only in-frame clonotypes and omits some of them. The sample has hundreds of thousands of clones, more than 65% seen once. Sequencing was performed on PBMCs. These receptors all come from a woman aged 30 to 39 in good health and CMV-seronegative. CDR3s include the opening cysteine and the closing phenylalanine or tryptophan. A D gene is named only where the DNA matches it firmly. Some rows mark clone size as missing; the rest say once, few, many or name a class of expanded clone.

clone_size,d_call,j_call,v_call,cdr3_aa,cdr3_nt
-,-,TRBJ1-2,TRBV7-3,CASSLSTEGVRTF,TGTGCCAGCAGCTTATCCACCGAGGGGGTCCGCACCTTC
-,-,TRBJ1-3,TRBV6-5,CASSYSQGSAGNTIYF,TGTGCCAGCAGTTACTCCCAGGGGAGCGCTGGAAACACCATATATTTT
-,-,TRBJ1-4,TRBV6-1,CASSEPGHPNEKLFF,TGTGCCAGCAGTGAGCCGGGACATCCTAATGAAAAACTGTTTTTT
-,TRBD2,TRBJ2-3,TRBV7-3,CASSLSGGATDTQYF,TGTGCCAGCAGCTTAAGCGGGGGTGCGACAGATACGCAGTATTTT
few,TRBD1,TRBJ2-2,TRBV6-1,CASSEADRGLVGGKLFF,TGTGCCAGCAGTGAGGCCGACAGGGGCCTCGTAGGGGGGAAGCTGTTTTTT
-,-,TRBJ1-1,TRBV9,CASSPALGPGTEAFF,TGTGCCAGCAGCCCGGCTTTGGGGCCTGGCACTGAAGCTTTCTTT
-,-,TRBJ1-5,TRBV7-8,CASSLGDSQGNQPQHF,TGTGCCAGCAGCTTAGGAGACTCACAGGGCAATCAGCCCCAGCATTTT
-,-,TRBJ2-7,TRBV2,CASSYCRGRHDEPPPRPSYEQYF,TGTGCCAGCAGCTACTGTCGGGGTAGGCACGACGAGCCCCCCCCACGCCCATCCTACGAGCAGTACTTC
-,-,TRBJ1-1,TRBV7-9,CASSLAGWNTEAFF,TGTGCCAGCAGCTTAGCTGGCTGGAACACTGAAGCTTTCTTT
few,-,TRBJ1-1,TRBV2,CASSELGRTEAFF,TGTGCCAGCAGTGAATTAGGGAGGACTGAAGCTTTCTTT
-,TRBD1,TRBJ1-1,TRBV27,CASSPRQGMTEAFF,TGTGCCAGCAGTCCGAGACAGGGTATGACTGAAGCTTTCTTT
-,TRBD2,TRBJ2-2,TRBV27,CASSLASGSNGELFF,TGTGCCAGCAGTTTGGCTAGCGGGAGTAACGGGGAGCTGTTTTTT
-,TRBD2,TRBJ2-3,TRBV10-1,CASSEYSGITDTQYF,TGCGCCAGCAGTGAGTATAGCGGGATCACAGATACGCAGTATTTT
-,-,TRBJ1-5,TRBV19,CASSTLRGNQPQHF,TGTGCCAGTAGCACGCTCCGGGGCAATCAGCCCCAGCATTTT
-,TRBD1,TRBJ1-5,TRBV5-8,CASSSSGGSQPQHF,TGTGCCAGCAGCTCTTCAGGGGGCTCTCAGCCCCAGCATTTT
few,-,TRBJ1-1,TRBV11-3,CASSLWGGNTEAFF,TGTGCCAGCAGCTTATGGGGCGGTAACACTGAAGCTTTCTTT
-,-,TRBJ1-1,TRBV5-1,CASRPSVHTEAFF,TGCGCCAGCAGACCCTCAGTACACACTGAAGCTTTCTTT
-,-,TRBJ1-1,TRBV7-9,CASSLQENTEAFF,TGTGCCAGCAGCTTACAGGAGAACACTGAAGCTTTCTTT
-,TRBD1,TRBJ1-5,TRBV19,CASGDRANQPQHF,TGTGCCAGTGGGGACAGAGCCAATCAGCCCCAGCATTTT
-,-,TRBJ2-3,TRBV7-9,CASSPVSGWSTDTQYF,TGTGCCAGCAGCCCGGTAAGCGGGTGGAGCACAGATACGCAGTATTTT
few,-,TRBJ1-1,TRBV2,CASRLQENTEAFF,TGTGCCAGCAGATTACAGGAAAACACTGAAGCTTTCTTT
-,-,TRBJ2-5,TRBV6-1,CASREGETQYF,TGTGCCAGCAGGGAGGGGGAGACCCAGTACTTC
-,-,TRBJ2-7,TRBV5-4,CASKSRPGTSSYEQYF,TGTGCCAGCAAATCCCGCCCGGGGACTTCTTCCTACGAGCAGTACTTC
few,-,TRBJ1-2,TRBV6-5,CASSPDRDYGYTF,TGTGCCAGCAGCCCGGACAGAGACTATGGCTACACCTTC
-,-,TRBJ1-1,TRBV7-3,CASSLSTGLEAFF,TGTGCCAGCAGCTTGTCCACAGGGCTTGAAGCTTTCTTT
-,-,TRBJ1-1,TRBV10-1,CATSVGPNTEAFF,TGCGCCACTTCAGTTGGGCCGAACACTGAAGCTTTCTTT
once,TRBD1,TRBJ2-3,TRBV5-6,CASSSRDRVPFGADTQYF,TGTGCCAGCAGCTCACGGGACAGGGTCCCGTTTGGCGCAGATACGCAGTATTTT
-,-,TRBJ1-2,TRBV6-6,CASSSETAAIGGYTF,TGTGCCAGCAGTTCCGAGACAGCCGCCATAGGTGGCTACACCTTC
-,-,TRBJ1-2,TRBV6-1,CASSFDSYGYTF,TGTGCCAGCAGTTTCGACAGCTATGGCTACACCTTC
few,-,TRBJ2-7,TRBV10-2,CASSPVGGVYEQYF,TGCGCCAGCAGCCCAGTCGGGGGAGTCTACGAGCAGTACTTC
-,-,TRBJ1-5,TRBV2,CASSATGITQPQHF,TGTGCCAGCAGCGCTACAGGGATCACTCAGCCCCAGCATTTT
few,TRBD1,TRBJ2-7,TRBV9,CASSVTGASYEQYF,TGTGCCAGCAGCGTAACAGGGGCGTCCTACGAGCAGTACTTC
few,-,TRBJ1-2,TRBV14,CASSRLSDSPLYGYTF,TGTGCCAGCAGCCGACTCTCCGACAGTCCACTTTACGGCTACACCTTC
-,TRBD1,TRBJ1-2,TRBV5-6,CASSYIMSVGQGYGYTF,TGTGCCAGCAGCTATATTATGTCTGTAGGACAGGGGTACGGCTACACCTTC
-,TRBD1,TRBJ2-5,TRBV30,CAWIRGLTGTQYF,TGTGCCTGGATCAGGGGGCTGACGGGGACCCAGTACTTC
-,-,TRBJ1-2,TRBV10-3,CATRRANYGYTF,TGTGCCACCCGTCGGGCTAACTATGGCTACACCTTC
-,-,TRBJ1-1,TRBV27,CASAPGQSGTEAFF,TGTGCCAGCGCTCCGGGACAATCGGGCACTGAAGCTTTCTTT
few,-,TRBJ1-1,TRBV9,CASSVADPGGSNTEAFF,TGTGCCAGCAGCGTAGCTGATCCGGGGGGCTCGAACACTGAAGCTTTCTTT
-,TRBD1,TRBJ1-2,TRBV7-3,CASSPRTGTNGYTF,TGTGCCAGCAGCCCACGGACAGGGACCAACGGCTACACCTTC
few,TRBD1,TRBJ1-2,TRBV2,CASSETGGRGYTF,TGTGCCAGCAGTGAAACAGGGGGAAGAGGCTACACCTTC
-,-,TRBJ1-2,TRBV2,CASSEVGGRSYGYTF,TGTGCCAGCAGTGAAGTGGGGGGAAGAAGCTATGGCTACACCTTC
-,TRBD2,TRBJ2-5,TRBV4-1,CASSQTPPSGGGETQYF,TGCGCCAGCAGCCAAACCCCGCCTAGCGGGGGGGGAGAGACCCAGTACTTC
-,TRBD2,TRBJ2-7,TRBV27,CASSLSSGRGSYEQYF,TGTGCCAGCAGTTTATCGAGCGGGAGAGGGTCGTACGAGCAGTACTTC
-,TRBD2,TRBJ2-7,TRBV7-8,CASSFHLAGGPPYEQYF,TGTGCCAGCAGCTTCCACCTAGCGGGGGGGCCTCCCTACGAGCAGTACTTC
-,TRBD1,TRBJ2-1,TRBV29-1,CSVLDRVMYNEQFF,TGCAGCGTCCTGGACAGGGTTATGTACAATGAGCAGTTCTTC
-,TRBD2,TRBJ2-1,TRBV5-4,CASSPGGAGGHEQFF,TGTGCCAGCAGCCCGGGTGGAGCGGGGGGGCACGAGCAGTTCTTC